The 4 T cell receptor beta chains given below trace back to one sample, sequenced in a study of T cells of healthy individuals. TCRdb re-analysed the 5' RACE reads in MiXCR, keeping a single row per CDR3 protein. The sample gives around 53,000 distinct CDR3 sequences, 14% to 15% of which show up once; around 16% is in the top ten. These receptors originate from a human donor in good health.

This clonotype has a count of ten or more. This chain connects TRBV7-2 to TRBJ1-5; tentatively, D is TRBD1 (6 bases). Trimming removed 3 bases at V and 3 bases at J, with 12 bases between. Germline V gene data show CDR1 as SGHTA and CDR2 as FQGNSA. This CDR3 region has 15 residues. The CDR3 spells CASSFQQGTNQPQHF. The CDR3 bases are TGTGCCAGCAGCTTCCAACAGGGTACCAATCAGCCCCAGCATTTT.

This clonotype was recorded many times. The CDR3 DNA sequence: TGCAGTGCTAGAGATGATAGCGGGAGTAATATGAACGAGCAGTACTTC. Amino acid sequence: CSARDDSGSNMNEQYF. The chain links TRBV20-1 to TRBJ2-7, with 9 bases fitting TRBD2. V trimming: 0 bases; J trimming: 5 bases; junction bases outside the gene matches: 11. The CDR3 contains 16 residues. The V gene's germline CDR1 is DFQATT and CDR2 SNEGSKA (reference sequence).

This clonotype came up many times. V and J are TRBV20-1 and TRBJ1-4; D not resolved. The CDR3 loop spans 14 amino acids. Trimming left V 0 bases short and J 7 bases short, with 12 bases between. CDR1 is DFQATT and CDR2 is SNEGSKA in the germline V gene (reference sequence). In nucleotides, the CDR3 is TGCAGTGCTAGAGAAAGGCAGGTGGTTGAAAAACTGTTTTTT. The encoded protein is CSARERQVVEKLFF.

This clonotype was recorded at least ten times. The chain recombines TRBV2 with TRBJ2-7; the D call may be TRBD1 or TRBD2 (5 bases each). From germline, CDR1 is SNHLY and CDR2 FYNNEI. The CDR3 sequence is 16 residues long. Trimming took off 6 bases at V and 6 bases at J, with 24 bases between the two ends. DNA of the CDR3: TGTGCCAGCAGCCGATCCCCCGGGACCAAAGCAAGCGAGCAGTACTTC. The encoded protein is CASSRSPGTKASEQYF.